The source of this TCR beta chain is a study of blood T cell repertoires in COVID-19. Measured with immunoSEQ multiplex PCR; TCRdb has only the in-frame clones, and not every one. Of under 250,000 clones in the sample, approximately 87% were seen once. The table lists this clone with a count of one. This CDR3 has 14 residues. The V end lost 6 bases, the J end lost 0 bases, and 6 bases lay between the germline ends. Germline CDR1 reads LNHDA; CDR2 reads SQIVND (reference sequence). Sequenced sample: peripheral blood. The chain recombines TRBV19 with TRBJ2-6, with unresolved D. This clonotype was obtained from a woman in her 70s with active or convalescent COVID-19. The CDR3 region is CASRSGSGANVLTF. CDR3 bases: TGTGCCAGTAGGTCGGGCTCTGGGGCCAACGTCCTGACTTTC.